This T cell receptor beta chain came from a study of T cell changes during pregnancy in multiple sclerosis (dated by TCRdb to 2018 to 2020). As for the study more broadly: The study examined how the T cell repertoire changed over the course of pregnancy in women with multiple sclerosis.

The CDR3 measures 18 amino acids from cysteine to phenylalanine. Only the CDR3 part of the read is kept: 54 bases, read in frame from the first base. For CDR1 and CDR2, the germline V gene lists MDHEN and SYDVKM. Trimmed from V: 4 bases; trimmed from J: 2 bases; junction bases lacking a gene match: 10. As for this clone: Its antigen is unknown. No much larger clone exists at a distance of one base, and base qualities are not known.

The library was generated by the immunoSEQ multiplex PCR assay. TCRdb provides this immuneACCESS table in a form limited to in-frame rearrangements. Some clones are lacking; in checked studies, under half of them reflect an unresolved V gene, and why the rest are absent is not known. The sample contains some 64,000 clones, about 91% of them found a single time. Approximately 2.4% of the sample is taken by the ten largest. The origin of this receptor is a female donor with multiple sclerosis, enrolled in a pregnancy study. The material was peripheral blood, obtained in the first trimester of pregnancy. The chain was built from TRBV28 and TRBJ2-6, with 8 middle bases fitting TRBD1. The DNA reads TGTGCCAGCAGTTCCCGACCAGGGGGCAGGACTGGGGCCAACGTCCTGACTTTC. The resulting protein is CASSSRPGGRTGANVLTF.